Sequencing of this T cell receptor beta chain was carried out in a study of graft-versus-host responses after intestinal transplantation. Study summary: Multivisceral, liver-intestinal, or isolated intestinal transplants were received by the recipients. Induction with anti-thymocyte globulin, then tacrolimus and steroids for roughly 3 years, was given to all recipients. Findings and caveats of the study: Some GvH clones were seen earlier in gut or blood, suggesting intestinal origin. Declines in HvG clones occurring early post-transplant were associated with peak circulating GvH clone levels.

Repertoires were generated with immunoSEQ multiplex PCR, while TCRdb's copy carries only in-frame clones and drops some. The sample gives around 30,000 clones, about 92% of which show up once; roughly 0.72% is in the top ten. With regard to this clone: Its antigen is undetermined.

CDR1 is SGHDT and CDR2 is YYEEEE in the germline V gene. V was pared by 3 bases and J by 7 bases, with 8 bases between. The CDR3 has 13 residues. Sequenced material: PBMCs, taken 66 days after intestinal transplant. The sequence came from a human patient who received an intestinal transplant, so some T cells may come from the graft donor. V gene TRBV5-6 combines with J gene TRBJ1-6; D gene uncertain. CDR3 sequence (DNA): TGTGCCAGCAGCTGGAACGGAAATTCACCCCTCCACTTT. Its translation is CASSWNGNSPLHF.